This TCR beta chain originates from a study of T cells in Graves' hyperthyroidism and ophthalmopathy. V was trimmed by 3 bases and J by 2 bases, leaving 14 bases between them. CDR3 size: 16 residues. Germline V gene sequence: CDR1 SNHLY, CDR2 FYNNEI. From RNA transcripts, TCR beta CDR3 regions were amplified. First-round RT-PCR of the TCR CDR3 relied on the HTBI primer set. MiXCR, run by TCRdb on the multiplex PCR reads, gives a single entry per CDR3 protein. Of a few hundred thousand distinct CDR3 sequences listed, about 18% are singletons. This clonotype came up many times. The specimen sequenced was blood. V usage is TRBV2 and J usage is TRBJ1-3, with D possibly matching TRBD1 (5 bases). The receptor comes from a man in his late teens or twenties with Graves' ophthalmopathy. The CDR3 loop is CASSDRGSNTGNTIYF. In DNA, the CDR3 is TGTGCCAGCAGTGATCGGGGCAGCAACACTGGAAACACCATATATTTT.